These 3 T cell receptor beta chains originate from one sample sequenced in a study of T cells after yellow fever vaccination. TCRdb independently ran MiXCR on the 5' RACE reads; one entry per CDR3 protein. The sample lists some 320,000 distinct CDR3 sequences; 4.1% were seen once. The sequencing here drew on PBMCs, taken 5 days after the yellow fever booster vaccination. Receptors originate from a young man who received the YFV17D yellow fever vaccine.

This clonotype was picked up a small number of times. The chain uses TRBV5-1 and TRBJ2-3; the D is unclear. The CDR3 is 13 amino acids. Germline CDR1 reads SGHRS; CDR2 reads YFSETQ. Trimming cost V 0 bases and J 6 bases, with 8 bases left between them. The CDR3 region is CASSLATRDTQYF. In nucleotides, the CDR3 is TGCGCCAGCAGCTTGGCGACCAGGGATACGCAGTATTTT.

There are many counts of this clonotype. This sequence joins TRBV5-1 and TRBJ2-7, with TRBD1 identical over 10 bases. CDR1 is SGHRS, CDR2 YFSETQ, per germline. With V trimmed by 5 bases and J by 11 bases, 10 bases remained unmatched. The CDR3 totals 13 residues. The CDR3 DNA reads as TGCGCCAGCAGTCCTGACAGGGGGCTTCATGAGTACGTC. This codes for CASSPDRGLHEYV.

This clonotype was seen ten or more times. This chain joins TRBV29-1 and TRBJ1-2, with D possibly matching TRBD1 (5 bases). Germline V gene lookup returns CDR1 SQVTM and CDR2 ANQGSEA. The CDR3 covers 14 residues. Trimming took 7 bases from V and 0 from J, leaving 15 bases between them. The CDR3 spells CSAGGQGANYGYTF. CDR3 DNA sequence: TGCAGCGCCGGGGGTCAAGGAGCTAACTATGGCTACACCTTC.